This T cell receptor (beta chain) was sequenced for a study of blood T cell repertoires in COVID-19. CDR1 LGHNA and CDR2 YNFKEQ come from the germline V gene. There are 15 residues in the CDR3. Allocation to cohorts depended on clinical history reported by the participants. For recovered donors of Cohort 3, there were two negative PCRs, clearance, or symptom resolution. The protocol was immunoSEQ multiplex PCR, while the TCRdb copy is restricted to in-frame clones and leaves out a portion. The data contain about 130,000 clones, around nine tenths of them singletons. Concerning this clone: Sequence at one end of the junction differs from germline and may be a read error.

The chain carries TRBV4-2 and TRBJ1-6, with D possibly being TRBD1 (5 bases). Sequencing was done on a sample of PBMCs or T cells enriched from blood (not recorded which). The source is a woman in her forties or fifties who had recovered from COVID-19. This chain's CDR3 is CASSQVGGVNSPLHF. Here the CDR3 DNA reads TGTGCCAGCAGTCAAGTGGGAGGGGTTAATTCACCCCTCCACTTT.